The 2 T cell receptor beta chains given below trace back to one sample, sequenced in a study of blood T cell repertoires in COVID-19. Assay used: immunoSEQ multiplex PCR; TCRdb lists only in-frame clones, some missing. Of some 130,000 clones listed, approximately 85% are singletons. The sequenced sample consisted of peripheral blood. All receptors derive from a human donor in a cohort sampled during active COVID-19.

The chain is built from TRBV5-6 and TRBJ2-3; tentatively, D is TRBD1 (6 bases). This CDR3 comprises 13 residues. V was shortened by 2 bases and J by 4 bases, with 8 bases between the two germline ends. Germline V lookup: CDR1 SGHDT, CDR2 YYEEEE. This chain's CDR3 is CASSLTGPDTQYF. The CDR3 DNA reads TGTGCCAGCAGCTTAACAGGGCCAGATACGCAGTATTTT.

This chain uses TRBV2 with TRBJ2-1, with D unclear. CDR1 is SNHLY, CDR2 FYNNEI, per germline. V was shortened by 2 bases and J by 0 bases, with 8 bases between the two germline ends. The CDR3 length is 15 residues. The CDR3 sequence is CASSETPSSYNEQFF. Here the CDR3 DNA reads TGTGCCAGCAGTGAAACTCCGAGCTCCTACAATGAGCAGTTCTTC.